The clone carrying this TCR beta chain has at least ten counts. Its antigen remains unknown. The entry originates in a study of T cell repertoires in cytomegalovirus infection. Study-level information: Both recently identified HLA-C-restricted and well-studied HLA-B-restricted CMV epitopes were used in the study. General study findings and limits: Ex vivo responses were dominated by HLA-C-restricted CMV-specific TCR beta clonotypes. Identification of carriers of CMV plus the relevant HLA was achieved through cumulative public TCR beta family frequency.

Each CDR3 protein gets one entry after TCRdb re-called the reads with MiXCR. The data contain approximately 300,000 distinct CDR3 sequences, 25% to 35% of them seen just once; the ten biggest clones take up 20%. The CDR3 consists of 14 residues. With 1 base removed from V and 0 bases from J, the gap between germline ends came to 7 bases. The clonotype comes from a human donor in good health (CMV status not recorded). Some clones in this sample may be carry-over from other donors' samples. The chain has TRBV12-3 or TRBV12-4 and TRBJ2-7; D is uncertain. The sample here was cultured PBMCs, taken from culture after CMV antigen stimulation. The CDR3: CASSLDLISYEQYF. CDR3 coding DNA: TGTGCCAGCAGTTTAGATCTGATCTCCTACGAGCAGTACTTC.